The 12 T cell receptor beta chains below were found in one sample sequenced in a study of blood T cells in healthy people across ages. Using a J-beta primer mix together with a sample-barcoded 5' primer, a second PCR was run for roughly 7 to 12 cycles. TCRdb fed the 5' RACE reads into MiXCR, producing one record per CDR3 protein. The repertoire has about 1.1 million distinct CDR3 sequences, more than 30% of them found once; the top ten carry about 12%. The sample was blood. The receptors were gathered from a man younger than 35 in good health.

This clonotype has a handful of counts. V is TRBV4-1 and J is TRBJ1-2, with 10 bases lining up with TRBD1. The V gene end was trimmed by 3 bases and the J gene end by 2 bases; junction bases not matched to a gene: 6. Germline lookup yields CDR1 MGHRA and CDR2 YSYEKL. This CDR3 spans 16 amino acids. The CDR3 protein is CASSHTLGQGNYGYTF. In nucleotides, the CDR3 is TGCGCCAGCAGCCATACCTTGGGACAGGGGAACTATGGCTACACCTTC.

In this sample, this clonotype turned up a few times. V usage is TRBV7-8 and J usage is TRBJ2-3; 9 nucleotides agree with TRBD2. Trimming removed 5 bases from V and 6 bases from J; junction bases left unmatched: 15. Germline V lookup: CDR1 SGHVS, CDR2 FQNEAQ. This CDR3 is 17 amino acids long. The CDR3 loop is CASSPTSSGGPPDTQYF. The CDR3 DNA reads TGTGCCAGCAGCCCGACTTCAAGCGGGGGGCCACCCGATACGCAGTATTTT.

This clonotype was picked up one time. The CDR3 DNA reads TGTGCCAGCAGTCTCACGGGCATGAGCTCCTACGAGCAGTACTTC. This sequence encodes CASSLTGMSSYEQYF. The rearrangement links TRBV13 to TRBJ2-7; D not certain. V was pared by 6 bases and J by 0 bases, with 15 bases between. Germline V CDR1 and CDR2: PRHDT, FYEKMQ (reference sequence). There are 15 residues in the CDR3.

This sequence joins TRBV6-6 and TRBJ1-2; the D gene is possibly TRBD1 (6 bases). Trimming stripped 7 bases from V and 5 bases from J, with 14 bases between. Germline-derived CDR1 and CDR2 are MNHNY and SVGAGI (reference sequence). The CDR3 is made up of 13 amino acids. DNA for the CDR3: TGTGCCAGCACCTGGGACACTCAATATGGCTACACCTTC. Translated, it gives CASTWDTQYGYTF.

This clonotype showed up just a few times. The gene calls are TRBV5-1 and TRBJ2-1; D tentatively fits TRBD1 or TRBD2 (5 bases each). The V gene lost 4 bases and the J gene lost 3 bases, with 14 bases spanning the gap. The CDR3 has 15 amino acids. Germline V gene sequence: CDR1 SGHRS, CDR2 YFSETQ. The DNA for the CDR3 is TGCGCCAGCAGCGGGGACGGACACAACTACAATGAGCAGTTCTTC. Translation: CASSGDGHNYNEQFF.

This clonotype was seen more than once but under ten times. The chain uses TRBV7-2 and TRBJ1-5; D gene uncertain. The germline V and J ends were trimmed by 4 bases and 4 bases, with 14 bases remaining between them. Germline V gives CDR1 SGHTA, CDR2 FQGNSA. The CDR3 loop spans 15 amino acids. The CDR3 spells CASSSPGAWNQPQHF. The CDR3 nucleotides read TGTGCCAGCAGCTCTCCGGGAGCCTGGAATCAGCCCCAGCATTTT.

This chain uses TRBV29-1 with TRBJ2-3; the D is unclear. Germline-derived CDR1 and CDR2 are SQVTM and ANQGSEA. The CDR3 runs to 13 residues. Trimming removed 1 base at V and 2 bases at J, with 7 bases between. The CDR3 protein is CSVEVATTDTQYF. The CDR3 coding sequence is TGCAGCGTTGAAGTGGCAACCACAGATACGCAGTATTTT.

This clonotype was seen a handful of times. The chain recombines TRBV14 with TRBJ1-2; the D is unclear. There are 14 residues in the CDR3. Germline assignment: CDR1 SGHDN and CDR2 FVKESK. The V gene lost 1 base and the J gene lost 7 bases, with 13 bases spanning the gap. CDR3 amino acids: CASSQGGGTGGYTF. CDR3 nucleotides: TGTGCCAGCAGCCAAGGAGGAGGCACGGGTGGCTACACCTTC.

The chain links TRBV12-3 or TRBV12-4 to TRBJ1-2; D unresolved. V was pared by 6 bases and J by 5 bases, with 16 bases between. The CDR3 has 14 amino acids. CDR3 sequence reads: CASSLQASIYGYTF. For the CDR3, the DNA is TGTGCCAGCAGCTTGCAAGCTTCGATTTATGGCTACACCTTC.

The table lists this clonotype with a few counts. This sequence joins TRBV6-4 and TRBJ1-1; D gene unclear. Germline CDR1 reads MRHNA; CDR2 reads SNTAGT. This CDR3 is 14 amino acids long. V was trimmed by 4 bases and J by 6 bases, leaving 15 bases between them. This CDR3 reads CASSVSADSPEAFF. The CDR3 DNA sequence: TGTGCCAGCAGTGTGTCGGCAGATAGTCCTGAAGCTTTCTTT.

This clonotype was found a few times. The chain joins TRBV11-2 to TRBJ2-5; D may be TRBD2 (6 bases). Germline loops: CDR1 SGHAT, CDR2 FQNNGV. V was clipped by 5 bases and J by 1 base, with 11 bases between them. The CDR3 sequence is 14 residues long. CDR3 residues: CASSILSGQETQYF. CDR3 in DNA: TGTGCCAGCAGCATCCTTAGCGGCCAAGAGACCCAGTACTTC.

V is TRBV20-1 and J is TRBJ1-6, with 9 nucleotides matching TRBD1. The germline CDR1 and CDR2 sequences are DFQATT and SNEGSKA (reference sequence). Germline trimming cut 5 bases from V and 8 bases from J; bases unmatched to any gene: 10. This CDR3 region has 15 residues. The CDR3 DNA reads as TGCAGTGCTCTCAACCCGGACAGGGGATATTCACCCCTCCACTTT. It codes for CSALNPDRGYSPLHF.